Following are 30 T cell receptor beta chains from one sample sequenced in a study of cytomegalovirus exposure and HLA in healthy donors. The study ran its PCR with 60 Vbeta and 13 Jbeta primers. Data came from immunoSEQ multiplex PCR; TCRdb stores just in-frame clones and leaves some out. The sample lists around 140,000 clones; 75% to 80% were seen once. The sequencing sample was made of PBMCs. All receptors derive from a woman in her late teens or twenties in good health and CMV-seropositive.

This clone was recorded only once. This chain uses TRBV7-2 with TRBJ1-1, with a possible D match to TRBD1 (6 bases). The germline gives CDR1 SGHTA, CDR2 FQGNSA. The CDR3 has 14 residues. Trimming shortened V by 3 bases and J by 5 bases, and 13 bases separated the two germline ends. This CDR3 reads CASSFSGTKTEAFF. The CDR3 DNA is TGTGCCAGCAGCTTTTCCGGGACAAAGACTGAAGCTTTCTTT.

The rearrangement joins TRBV5-6 to TRBJ2-2; D gene unclear. Trimming removed 1 base from V and 9 bases from J, with 13 bases in between. Per the germline V gene, CDR1 is SGHDT and CDR2 is YYEEEE. The CDR3 is 14 residues long. The CDR3 sequence: CASSLRQVVRELFF. The CDR3 DNA sequence: TGTGCCAGCAGCTTGCGGCAGGTGGTCCGGGAGCTGTTTTTT.

The rearrangement links TRBV29-1 to TRBJ1-1; 7 nucleotides align to TRBD1. The V segment lost 5 bases and the J segment 4 bases; nucleotides outside the gene matches: 4. The CDR3 is 12 residues long. Germline CDR1 reads SQVTM; CDR2 reads ANQGSEA. The CDR3 protein is CSVTRTGTEAFF. The CDR3 region has the DNA TGCAGCGTTACCCGGACAGGCACTGAAGCTTTCTTT.

The rearrangement links TRBV6-1 to TRBJ2-7; D gene ambiguous. V shed 6 bases and J shed 0 bases, with 12 bases lying between them. The germline V gene encodes CDR1 MNHNS and CDR2 SASEGT. CDR3 length equals 14 residues. This CDR3 reads CASSAGSSSYEQYF. The CDR3 DNA sequence: TGTGCCAGCAGCGCCGGGTCGAGCTCCTACGAGCAGTACTTC.

This clone was seen once. The chain uses TRBV5-4 and TRBJ1-1; no firm D call. Trimming stripped 4 bases from V and 0 bases from J, with 13 bases between. The V gene's germline CDR1 is SGHNT and CDR2 YYREEE (reference sequence). The CDR3 length is 15 residues. The CDR3 is CASSPGGVMNTEAFF. Written as DNA, the CDR3 is TGTGCCAGCAGCCCCGGCGGCGTCATGAACACTGAAGCTTTCTTT.

This chain connects TRBV11-2 to TRBJ2-7; the match to TRBD2 covers 11 bases. Per germline, CDR1 SGHAT and CDR2 FQNNGV. The CDR3 consists of 19 residues. V trimming: 4 bases; J trimming: 0 bases; junction bases outside the gene matches: 14. CDR3 sequence (DNA): TGTGCCAGCAGCTACCAAGGAGGGCTAGCGGGGGGCCTCTCCTACGAGCAGTACTTC. This translates into CASSYQGGLAGGLSYEQYF.

This clone was seen only once. The rearrangement joins TRBV2 to TRBJ2-1; 10 nucleotides line up with TRBD1. V shed 5 bases, J shed 12 bases, and the junction held 10 bases outside the gene matches. Germline CDR1 SNHLY, CDR2 FYNNEI. This CDR3 has 14 residues. The CDR3 DNA follows: TGTGCCAGCAGTACCGGGACAGGGGCGTTTCGGCAGTTCTTC. Translation: CASSTGTGAFRQFF. Supplemented by reference TRBV2 and TRBJ2-1, the full variable domain reads EPEVTQTPSHQVTQMGQEVILRCVPISNHLYFYWYRQILGQKVEFLVSFYNNEISEKSEIFDDQFSVERPDGSNFTLKIRSTKLEDSAMYFCASSTGTGAFRQFFGPGTRLTVL.

V usage is TRBV5-1 and J usage is TRBJ2-1; TRBD2 matches 7 bases. The CDR3 totals 15 residues. The germline CDR1 and CDR2 sequences are SGHRS and YFSETQ. Trimming at V came to 4 bases and at J to 2 bases, leaving 6 bases not matched to a gene. DNA for the CDR3: TGCGCCAGCAGCCAAACGGGGGGAACCTACAATGAGCAGTTCTTC. It specifies CASSQTGGTYNEQFF.

V is TRBV6-1 and J is TRBJ2-3; 8 positions match TRBD2. The V segment lost 2 bases and the J segment 2 bases; nucleotides outside the gene matches: 6. The germline CDR1 and CDR2 sequences are MNHNS and SASEGT. This CDR3 is built from 16 residues. The CDR3 nucleotides read TGTGCCAGCAGTGAACCGCGGGGGGTCATCACAGATACGCAGTATTTT. Its protein is CASSEPRGVITDTQYF.

The chain recombines TRBV5-1 with TRBJ1-4, with D unresolved. The CDR3 has 15 residues. Trimming stripped 6 bases from V and 4 bases from J, with 16 bases between. The V gene's germline CDR1 is SGHRS and CDR2 YFSETQ. The chain's CDR3 is CASKKLVSGNEKLFF. CDR3 in DNA: TGCGCCAGCAAAAAATTGGTATCGGGTAATGAAAAACTGTTTTTT.

The chain carries TRBV7-2 and TRBJ2-7, with 9 bases matching TRBD2. With V trimmed by 5 bases and J by 4 bases, 9 bases remained unmatched. Germline CDR1 reads SGHTA; CDR2 reads FQGNSA. This CDR3 is built from 15 residues. The CDR3 DNA reads TGTGCCAGCAGCCCCCAAGTTGCGGGGGGGTACGAGCAGTACTTC. It translates to CASSPQVAGGYEQYF.

About this clone: Other DNA sequences in this sample translate to the same CDR3. V gene TRBV11-2 combines with J gene TRBJ2-3, with D possibly TRBD2 on 6 matching bases. V lost 5 bases and J 0 bases, leaving 18 bases between the germline ends. The CDR3 covers 17 residues. The V gene's germline CDR1 is SGHAT and CDR2 FQNNGV. Written as DNA, the CDR3 is TGTGCCAGCAGCCCCGGGACTGCCATCTCTAGCACAGATACGCAGTATTTT. It yields the protein CASSPGTAISSTDTQYF.

The chain recombines TRBV5-1 with TRBJ2-7; D possibly corresponds to TRBD2 (5 bases). V was shortened by 0 bases and J by 3 bases, with 13 bases between the two germline ends. The CDR3 length is 15 residues. The germline V gene encodes CDR1 SGHRS and CDR2 YFSETQ. The CDR3 here is CASSLAGVVGYEQYF. Here the CDR3 DNA reads TGCGCCAGCAGCTTGGCCGGGGTAGTGGGCTACGAGCAGTACTTC.

This clone was found a few times. The chain links TRBV9 to TRBJ2-6; 8 bases are a match to TRBD1. V lost 4 bases and J lost 2; bases outside the gene matches: 14. The germline gives CDR1 SGDLS, CDR2 YYNGEE. This CDR3 comprises 19 residues. Written as DNA, the CDR3 is TGTGCCAGCAGCCCCAGGCCCAGGGGGCTGCCAACTGGGGCCAACGTCCTGACTTTC. Translating it yields CASSPRPRGLPTGANVLTF.

This clone was counted a few times. This chain uses TRBV30 with TRBJ1-3; 7 bases are shared with TRBD1. CDR1 is GTSNPN, CDR2 SVGIG, per germline (reference sequence). The CDR3 sequence is 14 residues long. The trim removed 5 bases at V and 3 bases at J, leaving 7 bases unmatched. CDR3 protein: CAWRGQVLGNTIYF. The CDR3 coding sequence is TGTGCCTGGCGAGGACAGGTCCTTGGAAACACCATATATTTT. Full variable domain (outside the CDR3, taken from reference TRBV30 and TRBJ1-3): SQTIHQWPATLVQPVGSPLSLECTVEGTSNPNLYWYRQAAGRGLQLLFYSVGIGQISSEVPQNLSASRPQDRQFILSSKKLLLSDSGFYLCAWRGQVLGNTIYFGEGSWLTVV.

This chain uses TRBV7-9 with TRBJ2-5, with D maybe TRBD2 (6 bases). The DNA end favors TRBJ2-7, so the J call may be wrong. Germline V gives CDR1 SEHNR, CDR2 FQNEAQ (reference sequence). The CDR3 contains 15 residues. CDR3 sequence reads: CASSLEGGTAYEQYF. In nucleotides, the CDR3 is TGTGCCAGCAGCTTAGAGGGCGGGACCGCCTACGAGCAGTACTTC.

The chain couples TRBV5-1 to TRBJ2-5, with D possibly TRBD2 on 5 matching bases. The CDR3 has 14 residues. CDR1 and CDR2 (germline): SGHRS, YFSETQ. Deletions cut 2 bases from V and 3 bases from J, with 11 bases between. CDR3 sequence reads: CASSLPTGKETQYF. The DNA for the CDR3 is TGCGCCAGCAGCTTACCGACGGGAAAAGAGACCCAGTACTTC.

This chain joins TRBV7-9 and TRBJ1-1, with D unclear. Trimming left V 5 bases short and J 2 bases short, with 9 bases between. The CDR3 runs to 13 residues. Germline assignment: CDR1 SEHNR and CDR2 FQNEAQ (reference sequence). The CDR3 coding sequence is TGTGCCAGCAGCCGCGACATAAACACTGAAGCTTTCTTT. Translation gives CASSRDINTEAFF. The variable domain in full, with the rest retrieved from reference TRBV7-9 and TRBJ1-1, is DTGVSQNPRHKITKRGQNVTFRCDPISEHNRLYWYRQTLGQGPEFLTYFQNEAQLEKSRLLSDRFSAERPKGSFSTLEIQRTEQGDSAMYLCASSRDINTEAFFGQGTRLTVV.

The chain recombines TRBV2 with TRBJ1-1; D is unclear. Trimming stripped 4 bases from V and 3 bases from J, with 6 bases between. CDR1 and CDR2 (germline): SNHLY, FYNNEI. The CDR3 contains 12 residues. CDR3 bases: TGTGCCAGCAGTGGTACAGACACTGAAGCTTTCTTT. Its protein is CASSGTDTEAFF.

The rearrangement uses TRBV7-9 and TRBJ2-3, with D maybe TRBD2 (5 bases). The CDR3 covers 15 residues. Per the germline V gene, CDR1 is SEHNR and CDR2 is FQNEAQ (reference sequence). The ends were cut back, 3 bases at V and 4 bases at J, with 14 bases in the middle. This chain's CDR3 is CASSFMGLEADTQYF. Here the CDR3 DNA reads TGTGCCAGCAGCTTTATGGGCCTGGAGGCAGATACGCAGTATTTT. Full variable domain (remainder filled in from reference TRBV7-9 and TRBJ2-3): DTGVSQNPRHKITKRGQNVTFRCDPISEHNRLYWYRQTLGQGPEFLTYFQNEAQLEKSRLLSDRFSAERPKGSFSTLEIQRTEQGDSAMYLCASSFMGLEADTQYFGPGTRLTVL.

The CDR3 DNA is TGTGCCAGCAGCAACCCCGGGGGAGTGAACACTGAAGCTTTCTTT. Encoded protein: CASSNPGGVNTEAFF. The chain uses TRBV7-2 and TRBJ1-1; TRBD1 is a possible D gene (5 bases). Germline loops: CDR1 SGHTA, CDR2 FQGNSA. The CDR3 is 15 residues long. The V gene lost 5 bases and the J gene lost 0 bases, with 13 bases spanning the gap.

V gene TRBV7-8 combines with J gene TRBJ2-5, with 9 bases aligning to TRBD1. The CDR3 is 16 residues long. V was pared by 5 bases and J by 3 bases, with 10 bases of the junction left unmatched. Germline V CDR1 and CDR2: SGHVS, FQNEAQ. For the CDR3, the DNA is TGTGCCAGCAGCGCACAACCGGGACAGGGAAAAGAGACCCAGTACTTC. Protein product: CASSAQPGQGKETQYF.

This chain joins TRBV18 and TRBJ2-7; TRBD2 agrees at 8 bases. The CDR3 covers 14 residues. Trimming took 6 bases from V and 2 from J; bases not matched to a gene: 6. CDR1 KGHSH and CDR2 LQKENI come from the germline V gene. CDR3 nucleotide sequence: TGTGCCAGCTCCACGGCGGGGGGCCCCTACGAGCAGTACTTC. This gives the protein CASSTAGGPYEQYF. Together with reference TRBV18 and TRBJ2-7, the CDR3 gives the full variable domain: NAGVMQNPRHLVRRRGQEARLRCSPMKGHSHVYWYRQLPEEGLKFMVYLQKENIIDESGMPKERFSAEFPKEGPSILRIQQVVRGDSAAYFCASSTAGGPYEQYFGPGTRLTVT.

This clone was seen a single time. The rearrangement joins TRBV7-2 to TRBJ2-5, with TRBD2 identical over 14 bases. V shed 5 bases and J 2 bases; nucleotides not matched to a gene: 10. Germline loops: CDR1 SGHTA, CDR2 FQGNSA. The CDR3 covers 18 residues. CDR3 sequence (DNA): TGTGCCAGCAGCCTACGACTAGCGGGGGGGCTTAGACAAGAGACCCAGTACTTC. Its translation: CASSLRLAGGLRQETQYF.

The gene calls are TRBV5-4 and TRBJ2-7, with 7 bases fitting TRBD2. V was pared by 0 bases and J by 3 bases, with 3 bases of the junction left unmatched. The germline V gene has CDR1 SGHNT and CDR2 YYREEE (reference sequence). This CDR3 has 14 amino acids. The CDR3 DNA reads as TGTGCCAGCAGCTTGGAGAGGGAGGGCTACGAGCAGTACTTC. Translation: CASSLEREGYEQYF.

The chain employs TRBV6-1 and TRBJ1-2; D uncertain. The germline gives CDR1 MNHNS, CDR2 SASEGT. Between the trimmed V and J ends, which lost 7 bases and 8 bases, there was a span of 17 bases. This CDR3 has 13 amino acids. The CDR3 DNA reads TGTGCCAGCATTTTTAGCAGTGCGGGGGGCTACACCTTC. It yields the protein CASIFSSAGGYTF.

The rearrangement uses TRBV29-1 and TRBJ2-3; 8 bases are a match to TRBD2. Per germline, CDR1 SQVTM and CDR2 ANQGSEA. The V and J ends lost 6 bases and 1 base, in that order; junction bases with no gene match: 6. CDR3 size: 14 residues. The DNA of the CDR3 is TGCAGCGTGATAGCGGGGTCTGGCACAGATACGCAGTATTTT. Encoded protein: CSVIAGSGTDTQYF.

This rearrangement joins TRBV30 to TRBJ1-5; D remains unclear. CDR1 and CDR2 from the germline V gene are GTSNPN and SVGIG (reference sequence). The CDR3 is 14 residues long. Trimming removed 2 bases from V and 0 bases from J, with 8 bases in between. DNA of the CDR3: TGTGCCTGGAGTCGGCGGAATAGCAATCAGCCCCAGCATTTT. Amino acids: CAWSRRNSNQPQHF.

The gene calls are TRBV10-3 and TRBJ1-1; D unresolved. The CDR3 contains 15 residues. V was cut by 6 bases and J by 0 bases, with 14 bases left in between. CDR1 is ENHRY and CDR2 is SYGVKD in the germline V gene. CDR3 amino acids: CAISGGAVMNTEAFF. For the CDR3, the DNA is TGTGCCATCAGCGGAGGCGCGGTAATGAACACTGAAGCTTTCTTT.

The chain recombines TRBV11-1 with TRBJ1-1; weak D call: TRBD1 (5 bases). The CDR3 has 13 amino acids. Trimming shortened V by 4 bases and J by 4 bases, and 10 bases separated the two germline ends. The germline CDR1 and CDR2 sequences are SGHAT and FQDESV (reference sequence). CDR3 amino acids: CASSSERGTEAFF. The CDR3 nucleotides read TGTGCCAGCAGCTCAGAAAGGGGCACTGAAGCTTTCTTT.